The 23 T cell receptor beta chains listed next were all sequenced from one sample in a study of glioma-infiltrating T cells after dendritic cell vaccination. Repertoires were generated with immunoSEQ multiplex PCR, while TCRdb's copy carries only in-frame clones and drops some. This sample yields around 96,000 clones, of which around three quarters are seen a single time; less than 7% belongs to the top ten. This specimen consisted of blood, obtained before dendritic cell vaccination. These receptors originate from a human donor with glioblastoma.

The chain joins TRBV6-6 to TRBJ1-1; 8 bases are shared with TRBD1. CDR3 length: 14 residues. The ends lost 6 bases at V and 7 bases at J; junction bases unmatched: 10. The germline V gene encodes CDR1 MNHNY and CDR2 SVGAGI (reference sequence). Here the CDR3 reads CASRGGGQGGEAFF. CDR3 DNA: TGTGCCAGCAGGGGGGGTGGACAGGGAGGTGAAGCTTTCTTT.

The rearrangement joins TRBV10-3 to TRBJ2-7; 7 nucleotides match TRBD2. Germline assignment: CDR1 ENHRY and CDR2 SYGVKD. The trim removed 5 bases at V and 2 bases at J, leaving 9 bases unmatched. CDR3 length: 15 amino acids. CDR3 residues: CAISKGLVGTYEQYF. CDR3 bases: TGTGCCATCAGTAAAGGACTAGTGGGAACCTACGAGCAGTACTTC.

The V and J genes are TRBV5-8 and TRBJ1-2, with D possibly TRBD1 on 6 matching bases. This CDR3 comprises 17 residues. Germline values: CDR1 SGHTS, CDR2 YDEGEE. V was shortened by 0 bases and J by 8 bases, with 23 bases between the two germline ends. CDR3 DNA sequence: TGTGCCAGCAGCTTGGTTTTAAGTGGGGGCCGAGCTCGAGGCTACACCTTC. It yields the protein CASSLVLSGGRARGYTF.

This clone was picked up one time. The V gene is TRBV6-1, the J gene TRBJ1-3; D is uncertain. V shed 2 bases and J shed 0 bases, with 20 bases lying between them. Looked up from germline, CDR1 is MNHNS and CDR2 is SASEGT. CDR3 length: 19 residues. The CDR3 is CASSESAQTRFSSGNTIYF. The CDR3 nucleotides read TGTGCCAGCAGTGAATCGGCACAAACTAGATTCAGCTCTGGAAACACCATATATTTT.

This chain's CDR3 is CAWSVLKGAFF. CDR3 in DNA: TGTGCCTGGAGTGTACTTAAGGGGGCTTTCTTT. This chain connects TRBV30 to TRBJ1-1, with TRBD1 as a possible D gene (5 bases). CDR1 and CDR2 from the germline V gene are GTSNPN and SVGIG (reference sequence). The CDR3 is 11 amino acids. Trimming stripped 0 bases from V and 11 bases from J, with 10 bases between.

The chain couples TRBV11-2 to TRBJ1-4, with D maybe TRBD1 (6 bases). Germline V gives CDR1 SGHAT, CDR2 FQNNGV. V lost 5 bases and J lost 4, with 14 bases in between. This CDR3 has 15 amino acids. CDR3 bases: TGTGCCAGCAGCAAGAGCAGGGGTAATAATGAAAAACTGTTTTTT. Protein sequence: CASSKSRGNNEKLFF.

V is TRBV18 and J is TRBJ1-4, with 7 bases matching TRBD1. J was trimmed by 0 bases and V by 9 bases; bases with no gene match: 7. From germline, CDR1 is KGHSH and CDR2 LQKENI. The length of the CDR3 is 15 residues. The CDR3, as DNA: TGTGCCAGTTCGTACAGGGGTGCAACTAATGAAAAACTGTTTTTT. Its protein product is CASSYRGATNEKLFF.

This clone was detected a few times. This chain connects TRBV4-1 to TRBJ2-2; 7 nucleotides match TRBD1. CDR3 size: 14 residues. Per the germline V gene, CDR1 is MGHRA and CDR2 is YSYEKL. J lost 4 bases, V lost 8 bases, and 7 bases had no gene match. The CDR3 here is CASRRQGVTGELFF. CDR3 nucleotides: TGCGCCAGCCGCCGGCAGGGGGTCACCGGGGAGCTGTTTTTT.

The rearrangement uses TRBV27 and TRBJ2-3; weak D call: TRBD2 (5 bases). Per the germline V gene, CDR1 is MNHEY and CDR2 is SMNVEV (reference sequence). V was cut by 0 bases and J by 4 bases, with 11 bases left in between. CDR3 length: 15 amino acids. CDR3 sequence (DNA): TGTGCCAGCAGTTTATCCCACTATAGCGCAGATACGCAGTATTTT. Translation: CASSLSHYSADTQYF.

The J gene is TRBJ1-2, the V gene TRBV5-6, with a tentative D call TRBD1 (5 bases). Germline values: CDR1 SGHDT, CDR2 YYEEEE. Between the trimmed V and J ends, which lost 4 bases and 1 base, there was a span of 11 bases. The CDR3 has 14 amino acids. The CDR3 sequence: CASSRQRLNYGYTF. CDR3 coding DNA: TGTGCCAGCAGCCGACAGAGACTTAACTATGGCTACACCTTC.

This clone showed up just a few times. V and J are TRBV7-6 and TRBJ2-3; D perhaps matches TRBD2 (5 bases). The CDR3 loop spans 15 amino acids. Between the trimmed V and J ends, which lost 5 bases and 1 base, there was a span of 13 bases. Germline CDR1 is SGHVS and CDR2 is FNYEAQ. CDR3: CASSPREAGTDTQYF. The CDR3, as DNA: TGTGCCAGCAGCCCGCGAGAAGCGGGCACAGATACGCAGTATTTT.

The genes are TRBV30 and TRBJ1-1, with D possibly matching TRBD1 (5 bases). Trimming stripped 1 base from V and 3 bases from J, with 21 bases between. In germline, CDR1 is GTSNPN, CDR2 SVGIG (reference sequence). CDR3 length: 17 amino acids. CDR3 sequence (DNA): TGTGCCTGGAGTGGGGCCGGGGGGTTGAATTTGTACACTGAAGCTTTCTTT. Amino acid sequence: CAWSGAGGLNLYTEAFF. Filled out from reference TRBV30 and TRBJ1-1, the complete variable domain reads SQTIHQWPATLVQPVGSPLSLECTVEGTSNPNLYWYRQAAGRGLQLLFYSVGIGQISSEVPQNLSASRPQDRQFILSSKKLLLSDSGFYLCAWSGAGGLNLYTEAFFGQGTRLTVV.

The V and J genes are TRBV11-2 and TRBJ1-5; 9 positions agree with TRBD1. The CDR3 length is 15 residues. The germline gives CDR1 SGHAT, CDR2 FQNNGV. V was pared by 1 base and J by 7 bases, with 5 bases of the junction left unmatched. The CDR3 DNA sequence: TGTGCCAGCAGCTTAGGGACAGGGGCGGTCCAGCCCCAGCATTTT. Protein product: CASSLGTGAVQPQHF.

This clone was counted between two and nine times. The chain couples TRBV7-9 to TRBJ2-2, with 10 bases aligning to TRBD2. The CDR3 is 18 residues long. Germline lookup yields CDR1 SEHNR and CDR2 FQNEAQ (reference sequence). The J segment lost 3 bases and the V segment lost 3 bases, leaving 10 bases of the junction unmatched. The CDR3 DNA sequence: TGTGCCAGCAGCTTTTCCCTTTTAGCGGGAGGACACACCGGGGAGCTGTTTTTT. Its translation: CASSFSLLAGGHTGELFF.

The V and J genes are TRBV2 and TRBJ2-5; 7 positions match TRBD2. The J call is in doubt because the DNA end fits TRBJ2-7 better. CDR3 length: 13 amino acids. Germline loops: CDR1 SNHLY, CDR2 FYNNEI. The CDR3 bases are TGTGCCAGCAGTGCCGGGGACTACTACGAGCAGTACTTC. This gives the protein CASSAGDYYEQYF.

The chain employs TRBV4-1 and TRBJ1-5; D gene uncertain. The V and J ends lost 4 bases and 0 bases respectively, with 10 bases between them. This CDR3 is 15 amino acids long. From germline, CDR1 is MGHRA and CDR2 YSYEKL. CDR3 coding DNA: TGCGCCAGCAGCCCGTTACAGAATAGCAATCAGCCCCAGCATTTT. This translates into CASSPLQNSNQPQHF.

This clone was seen more than once but under ten times. The V gene is TRBV6-5, the J gene TRBJ1-1, with a possible D match to TRBD1 (6 bases). Looked up from germline, CDR1 is MNHEY and CDR2 is SVGAGI. The CDR3 extends over 14 amino acids. V was pared by 4 bases and J by 3 bases, with 12 bases between. The CDR3 reads CASSSLQGYTEAFF. DNA of the CDR3: TGTGCCAGCAGTTCCCTACAGGGTTACACTGAAGCTTTCTTT.

V usage is TRBV28 and J usage is TRBJ2-1, with 9 positions matching TRBD2. The CDR3 runs 18 residues. J gave up 7 bases and V 2 bases, and 15 bases lay outside the gene matches. CDR1 MDHEN and CDR2 SYDVKM come from the germline V gene. The CDR3 region is CASSLGLVAGAKGNEQFF. The CDR3 nucleotides read TGTGCCAGCAGTTTAGGCTTGGTAGCGGGAGCAAAGGGGAATGAGCAGTTCTTC.

The chain recombines TRBV5-1 with TRBJ2-1; 9 positions agree with TRBD2. Germline values: CDR1 SGHRS, CDR2 YFSETQ. This CDR3 has 14 amino acids. Germline trimming cut 1 base from V and 4 bases from J; bases unmatched to any gene: 0. This CDR3 reads CASSLSGGYNEQFF. The CDR3 bases are TGCGCCAGCAGCTTGAGCGGGGGGTACAATGAGCAGTTCTTC.

The DNA of the CDR3 is TGTGCCAGCAGCTTAACGGGGGGCGGGGACAGGGAGTTCTTC. This gives the protein CASSLTGGGDREFF. The genes are TRBV7-3 and TRBJ2-1; 9 bases agree with TRBD1. With 0 bases clipped from V and 14 bases from J, the junction kept 8 bases outside the gene matches. CDR3 length equals 14 residues. Germline V gene sequence: CDR1 SGHTA, CDR2 FQGTGA.

The chain carries TRBV10-3 and TRBJ1-2; D not resolved. Per the germline V gene, CDR1 is ENHRY and CDR2 is SYGVKD. The CDR3 length is 15 residues. V was cut by 4 bases and J by 1 base, with 13 bases left in between. The CDR3 is CAISALLESNYGYTF. The CDR3 DNA reads as TGTGCCATCAGTGCGCTCCTGGAGAGTAACTATGGCTACACCTTC.

This clone showed up just a few times. V gene TRBV6-5 combines with J gene TRBJ1-2, with D possibly TRBD1 on 6 matching bases. CDR3 length: 14 residues. Germline CDR1 reads MNHEY; CDR2 reads SVGAGI. Trimming pared 0 bases from V and 8 bases from J, leaving 13 bases between. CDR3 nucleotides: TGTGCCAGCAGTTACTCTCAGGGGAAGTACGGCTACACCTTC. Translating it yields CASSYSQGKYGYTF.

This sequence joins TRBV2 and TRBJ1-2; the match to TRBD1 covers 8 bases. V was clipped by 7 bases and J by 5 bases; unmatched bases: 12. This CDR3 region has 15 residues. Germline V gives CDR1 SNHLY, CDR2 FYNNEI. The CDR3 here is CASISTGAPVYGYTF. The CDR3 DNA reads TGTGCCAGCATTTCGACAGGGGCACCAGTGTATGGCTACACCTTC.